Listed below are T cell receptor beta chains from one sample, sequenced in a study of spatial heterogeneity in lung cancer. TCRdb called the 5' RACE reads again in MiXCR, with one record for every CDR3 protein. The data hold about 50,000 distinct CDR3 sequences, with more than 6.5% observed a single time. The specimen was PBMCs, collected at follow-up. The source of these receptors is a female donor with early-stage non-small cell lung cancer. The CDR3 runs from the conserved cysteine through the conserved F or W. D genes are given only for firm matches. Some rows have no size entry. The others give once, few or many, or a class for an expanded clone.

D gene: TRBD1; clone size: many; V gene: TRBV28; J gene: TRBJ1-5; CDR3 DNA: TGTGCCAGCAGTTTAGGGACAGGGGGGAGCAATCAGCCCCAGCATTTT; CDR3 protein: CASSLGTGGSNQPQHF
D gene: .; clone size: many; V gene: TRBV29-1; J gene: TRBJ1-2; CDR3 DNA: TGCAGCGTTGCGGACTCTCATAGTTATGGCTACACCTTC; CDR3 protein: CSVADSHSYGYTF
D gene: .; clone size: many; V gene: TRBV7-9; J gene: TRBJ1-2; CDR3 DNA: TGTGCCAGCAACCGCCGGGGGCAAAGCTATGGCTACACCTTC; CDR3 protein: CASNRRGQSYGYTF
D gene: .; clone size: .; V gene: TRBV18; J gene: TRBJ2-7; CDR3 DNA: TGTGCCAGCTCACCAATTCCCAAAGCCTACGAGCAGTACTTC; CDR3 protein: CASSPIPKAYEQYF
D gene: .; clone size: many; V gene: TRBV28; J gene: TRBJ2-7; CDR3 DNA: TGTGCCAGCAGCTCCCCCTCGGGGTCCACTCCAAGCTACGAGCAGTACTTC; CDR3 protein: CASSSPSGSTPSYEQYF
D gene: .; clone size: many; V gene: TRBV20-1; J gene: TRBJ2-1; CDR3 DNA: TGCAGTGCTAGCGGGGGGCTCCCCAATGAGCAGTTCTTC; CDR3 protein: CSASGGLPNEQFF
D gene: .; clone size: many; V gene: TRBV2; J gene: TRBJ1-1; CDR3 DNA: TGTGCCAGCAGTGAGGGTTTTGGAATAACTGAAGCTTTCTTT; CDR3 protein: CASSEGFGITEAFF
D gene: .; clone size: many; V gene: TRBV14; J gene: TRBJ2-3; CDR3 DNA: TGTGCCAGCAGCCAAGTAGATACGCAGTATTTT; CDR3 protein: CASSQVDTQYF
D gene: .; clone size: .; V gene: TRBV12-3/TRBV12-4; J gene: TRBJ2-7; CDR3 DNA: TGTGCCAGCAGACGGAGCACCTACGAGCAGTACTTC; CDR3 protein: CASRRSTYEQYF
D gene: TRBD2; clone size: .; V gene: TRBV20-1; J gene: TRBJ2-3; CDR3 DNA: TGCAGTGCTAGACTCCCTTACGGGGGGGGACGCACAGATACGCAGTATTTT; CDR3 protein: CSARLPYGGGRTDTQYF
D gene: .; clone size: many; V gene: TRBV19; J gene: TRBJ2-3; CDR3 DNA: TGTGCCAGTAGTACTCGGCATCATGCTAGCACAGATACGCAGTATTTT; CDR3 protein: CASSTRHHASTDTQYF
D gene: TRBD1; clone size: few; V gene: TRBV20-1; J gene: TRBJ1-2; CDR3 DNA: TGCAGTGCTACCCAAACAGGGGTCGGTGGCTACACCTTC; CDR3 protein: CSATQTGVGGYTF
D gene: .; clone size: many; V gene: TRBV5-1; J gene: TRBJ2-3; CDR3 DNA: TGCGCCAGCAGCCCCAGGGGCGAGAATACAGATACGCAGTATTTT; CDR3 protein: CASSPRGENTDTQYF
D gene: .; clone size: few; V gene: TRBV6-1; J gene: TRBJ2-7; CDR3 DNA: TGTGCCAGCAGTGAAGCGTTGAGGTGGGGCAGGGCCTACGAGCAGTACTTC; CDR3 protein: CASSEALRWGRAYEQYF